The 21 T cell receptor beta chains presented below share a single source sample, sequenced in a study of T cell responses to AZD1222 COVID-19 vaccine. TCRdb keeps only in-frame clones here, not all; method: immunoSEQ multiplex PCR. The sample lists about 130,000 clones, around 87% occurring once. The sample consisted of peripheral blood, taken on day 0 of AZD1222 vaccination. The receptors were gathered from an adult in good health.

This rearrangement joins TRBV10-3 to TRBJ2-3; 9 bases line up with TRBD2. This CDR3 is built from 14 residues. Trimming removed 8 bases from V and 0 bases from J; junction bases left unmatched: 3. CDR1 is ENHRY, CDR2 SYGVKD, per germline. The CDR3 spells CAIQRGDSTDTQYF. The CDR3 DNA reads TGTGCCATCCAGCGGGGGGATAGCACAGATACGCAGTATTTT.

The rearrangement joins TRBV29-1 to TRBJ2-3; 14 nucleotides agree with TRBD2. Trimming took 5 bases from V and 7 from J; bases not matched to a gene: 11. CDR1 is SQVTM, CDR2 ANQGSEA, per germline. CDR3 size: 16 residues. The CDR3 DNA sequence: TGCAGCGTTCCAGGGACTAGCGGGGGACCCGGATATACGCAGTATTTT. Its protein is CSVPGTSGGPGYTQYF.

This rearrangement joins TRBV7-8 to TRBJ2-7; TRBD2 matches at 8 bases. The CDR3 totals 15 residues. J was trimmed by 0 bases and V by 5 bases; bases with no gene match: 6. CDR1 SGHVS and CDR2 FQNEAQ come from the germline V gene. Written as DNA, the CDR3 is TGTGCCAGCAGCCTCCGGGGGGGGAGCTCCTACGAGCAGTACTTC. Residues: CASSLRGGSSYEQYF.

The chain links TRBV18 to TRBJ1-4, with D tentatively TRBD1 (5 bases). The length of the CDR3 is 15 residues. The V gene's germline CDR1 is KGHSH and CDR2 LQKENI. V was clipped by 3 bases and J by 8 bases, with 16 bases between them. CDR3 nucleotide sequence: TGTGCCAGCTCACCTGTCCAGGGCGCAGTCGAAAAACTGTTTTTT. It translates to CASSPVQGAVEKLFF.

This rearrangement joins TRBV27 to TRBJ1-6; unclear D gene. V shed 1 base and J shed 6 bases, with 7 bases lying between them. Germline V CDR1 and CDR2: MNHEY, SMNVEV (reference sequence). This CDR3 region has 14 residues. CDR3 loop: CASSLLASNSPLHF. The DNA of the CDR3 is TGTGCCAGCAGTTTATTGGCCAGTAATTCACCCCTCCACTTT.

The chain has TRBV19 and TRBJ2-1, with 10 bases lining up with TRBD2. The V and J ends lost 6 bases and 14 bases, in that order; junction bases with no gene match: 7. In germline, CDR1 is LNHDA, CDR2 SQIVND (reference sequence). The CDR3 runs to 12 residues. In nucleotides, the CDR3 is TGTGCCAGTAGGTTCCTAGCGGGAGAGGAGTTCTTC. As protein: CASRFLAGEEFF.

This rearrangement joins TRBV6-2 or TRBV6-3 to TRBJ1-5, with 7 bases identical to TRBD1. V gave up 3 bases and J gave up 5 bases; unmatched junction bases: 7. Germline CDR1 MNHEY, CDR2 SVGEGT. CDR3 length equals 15 residues. CDR3 loop: CASSYRDRAYQPQHF. In DNA form, the CDR3 reads TGTGCCAGCAGTTATAGGGACAGAGCTTATCAGCCCCAGCATTTT.

This sequence joins TRBV5-1 and TRBJ2-7; the match to TRBD1 covers 11 bases. The V and J ends lost 4 bases and 2 bases, in that order; junction bases with no gene match: 5. This CDR3 is built from 15 residues. The germline V gene encodes CDR1 SGHRS and CDR2 YFSETQ. The CDR3 sequence: CASSRGQGGTYEQYF. The CDR3 region has the DNA TGCGCCAGCAGCAGGGGACAGGGGGGAACCTACGAGCAGTACTTC.

CDR3 bases: TGTGCCAGCAGGGACGACCCTACCTACGAGCAGTACTTC. Protein: CASRDDPTYEQYF. V usage is TRBV12-3 or TRBV12-4 and J usage is TRBJ2-7; D unclear. The CDR3 has 13 amino acids. V was clipped by 6 bases and J by 2 bases, with 11 bases between them.

V is TRBV18 and J is TRBJ1-4; possibly TRBD1 for D (5 bases). Trimming took off 3 bases at V and 12 bases at J, with 23 bases between the two ends. The CDR3 runs to 16 residues. The germline V gene has CDR1 KGHSH and CDR2 LQKENI. The CDR3 sequence is CASSPRVTGLISELFF. The CDR3 bases are TGTGCCAGCTCACCCCGTGTGACGGGGCTTATTTCCGAACTGTTTTTT.

This clone was counted many times. The J gene is TRBJ2-1, the V gene TRBV4-2; D unresolved. The CDR3 is 14 residues long. The germline V and J ends were trimmed by 1 base and 5 bases, with 9 bases remaining between them. Germline V lookup: CDR1 LGHNA, CDR2 YNFKEQ. DNA for the CDR3: TGTGCCAGCAGCCAAGGCCTTCTCCACAATGAGCAGTTCTTC. Its protein product is CASSQGLLHNEQFF.

The chain has TRBV5-8 and TRBJ2-7; D is uncertain. Trimming left V 4 bases short and J 0 bases short, with 11 bases between. The CDR3 is 14 amino acids. Germline V gives CDR1 SGHTS, CDR2 YDEGEE. CDR3 nucleotides: TGTGCCAGCAGCCGCGGAGCGTTCTCCTACGAGCAGTACTTC. Its protein is CASSRGAFSYEQYF. Using reference TRBV5-8 and TRBJ2-7 for the parts outside the CDR3, the full variable domain is EAGVTQSPTHLIKTRGQQATLRCSPISGHTSVYWYQQALGLGLQFLLWYDEGEERNRGNFPPRFSGRQFPNYSSELNVNALELEDSALYLCASSRGAFSYEQYFGPGTRLTVT.

The rearrangement joins TRBV27 to TRBJ1-1; tentative D call: TRBD1 (6 bases). The V end was cut by 6 bases, the J end by 2 bases, with 16 bases between. The CDR3 is 15 amino acids. The germline gives CDR1 MNHEY, CDR2 SMNVEV (reference sequence). Here the CDR3 DNA reads TGTGCCAGCAGGGGGGCCCGGGGGCGAAACACTGAAGCTTTCTTT. Its translation is CASRGARGRNTEAFF.

This chain connects TRBV30 to TRBJ1-2; D gene unclear. Trimming pared 3 bases from V and 8 bases from J, leaving 7 bases between. Germline V gene sequence: CDR1 GTSNPN, CDR2 SVGIG (reference sequence). This CDR3 is built from 10 residues. The CDR3 loop is CAWREAGYTF. The CDR3 region has the DNA TGTGCCTGGAGGGAAGCGGGCTACACCTTC.

A single count supports this clone. The V call is TRBV10-3, the J call TRBJ2-3, with D possibly being TRBD1 (6 bases). CDR3 length: 15 amino acids. The germline gives CDR1 ENHRY, CDR2 SYGVKD. Deletions cut 5 bases from V and 0 bases from J, with 12 bases between. The CDR3: CAISQTDSSTDTQYF. The CDR3 region has the DNA TGTGCCATCAGTCAGACGGACAGCAGCACAGATACGCAGTATTTT.

This chain uses TRBV5-1 with TRBJ2-5; 14 positions match TRBD2. The CDR3 has 18 residues. The germline V gene encodes CDR1 SGHRS and CDR2 YFSETQ. Trimming took 6 bases from V and 1 from J; bases not matched to a gene: 11. CDR3 bases: TGCGCCAGCATATCTAGACCGGGACTAGCGGGGGCCCAAGAGACCCAGTACTTC. Its protein product is CASISRPGLAGAQETQYF.

J is TRBJ1-1 and V is TRBV9; D perhaps matches TRBD1 (6 bases). CDR3 size: 14 residues. The germline V gene has CDR1 SGDLS and CDR2 YYNGEE. V was pared by 3 bases and J by 1 base, with 10 bases between. The CDR3 is CASSATGSNTEAFF. CDR3 nucleotide sequence: TGTGCCAGCAGCGCGACAGGATCGAACACTGAAGCTTTCTTT.

In DNA form, the CDR3 reads TGTGCCAGCAGCTACACAGGGAACAACGTCCTGACTTTC. It is translated as CASSYTGNNVLTF. The chain combines TRBV13 with TRBJ2-6; maybe TRBD1 (6 bases). V lost 4 bases and J 9 bases, leaving 10 bases between the germline ends. CDR3 length: 13 amino acids. Per germline, CDR1 PRHDT and CDR2 FYEKMQ (reference sequence).

The chain uses TRBV25-1 and TRBJ2-5, with 7 bases identical to TRBD1. J was trimmed by 5 bases and V by 1 base; bases with no gene match: 7. The CDR3 is 15 amino acids. Germline-derived CDR1 and CDR2 are MGHDK and SYGVNS. The CDR3 coding sequence is TGTGCCAGCAGTGAATTCAGGGGGAGAGAGGAGACCCAGTACTTC. This translates into CASSEFRGREETQYF.

The genes are TRBV19 and TRBJ2-7, with 8 bases fitting TRBD2. The CDR3 length is 14 residues. Germline CDR1 reads LNHDA; CDR2 reads SQIVND (reference sequence). Trimming took 5 bases from V and 0 from J; bases not matched to a gene: 3. The CDR3 loop is CASSRGGRSYEQYF. In nucleotides, the CDR3 is TGTGCCAGTAGTCGGGGGGGTCGCTCCTACGAGCAGTACTTC. The variable domain in full, completed from reference TRBV19 and TRBJ2-7, reads DGGITQSPKYLFRKEGQNVTLSCEQNLNHDAMYWYRQDPGQGLRLIYYSQIVNDFQKGDIAEGYSVSREKKESFPLTVTSAQKNPTAFYLCASSRGGRSYEQYFGPGTRLTVT.

This chain joins TRBV15 and TRBJ2-1; D not certain. Trimming cost V 2 bases and J 4 bases, with 3 bases left between them. CDR1 is LNHNV, CDR2 YYDKDF, per germline (reference sequence). The CDR3 contains 12 residues. CDR3 loop: CATSRSYNEQFF. Written as DNA, the CDR3 is TGTGCCACCAGCAGATCTTACAATGAGCAGTTCTTC.